These T cell receptor beta chains were read from a single sample in a study of blood T cell repertoires in COVID-19. Generated by immunoSEQ multiplex PCR, the TCRdb table keeps only in-frame clones and is missing some. The table shows approximately 170,000 clones, with 70% to 85% occurring only once. Sequencing used PBMCs or T cells enriched from blood (not recorded which). These receptors were taken from a young woman who had recovered from COVID-19. The CDR3 runs from the conserved cysteine through the conserved F or W. A D gene is named only where the DNA matches it firmly. Size values are once, few and many counts, or a class for expanded clones, and some rows have none.

D gene: TRBD1
V gene: TRBV6-1
clone size: NA
J gene: TRBJ1-4
CDR3 protein: CASSDTFGRGRYEKLFF
CDR3 DNA: TGTGCCAGCAGTGACACCTTTGGCAGGGGGCGGTATGAAAAACTGTTTTTT

D gene: NA
V gene: TRBV6-5
clone size: NA
J gene: TRBJ2-1
CDR3 protein: CASIRTPGSTWVF
CDR3 DNA: TGTGCCAGCATCCGAACTCCCGGGAGCACCTGGGTCTTC

D gene: NA
V gene: TRBV28
clone size: NA
J gene: TRBJ2-1
CDR3 protein: CASSLTNRVYNEQFF
CDR3 DNA: TGTGCCAGCAGTTTAACGAACAGGGTCTACAATGAGCAGTTCTTC

D gene: TRBD1
V gene: TRBV24-1
clone size: NA
J gene: TRBJ1-1
CDR3 protein: CATSADRDTEAFF
CDR3 DNA: TGTGCCACCAGTGCCGACAGGGACACTGAAGCTTTCTTT

D gene: NA
V gene: TRBV5-1
clone size: NA
J gene: TRBJ2-3
CDR3 protein: CASSLDGQRPRDTQYF
CDR3 DNA: TGCGCCAGCAGCTTGGACGGGCAGCGGCCCCGTGATACGCAGTATTTT

D gene: TRBD1
V gene: TRBV11-2
clone size: NA
J gene: TRBJ1-2
CDR3 protein: CASSQDRVQGYTF
CDR3 DNA: TGTGCCAGCAGCCAGGACAGGGTTCAAGGCTACACCTTC

D gene: TRBD1
V gene: TRBV7-3
clone size: NA
J gene: TRBJ2-7
CDR3 protein: CASSSTGERGSYEQYF
CDR3 DNA: TGTGCCAGCAGCTCCACAGGGGAACGGGGCTCCTACGAGCAGTACTTC

D gene: TRBD1
V gene: TRBV13
clone size: NA
J gene: TRBJ2-5
CDR3 protein: CASSTTGWDSKGIQETQYF
CDR3 DNA: TGTGCCAGCAGCACAACGGGATGGGACAGCAAAGGAATCCAAGAGACCCAGTACTTC

D gene: TRBD1
V gene: TRBV28
clone size: NA
J gene: TRBJ2-1
CDR3 protein: CASSFWSTGQGEQFF
CDR3 DNA: TGTGCCAGCAGTTTTTGGTCGACAGGGCAAGGTGAGCAGTTCTTC

D gene: NA
V gene: TRBV5-1
clone size: NA
J gene: TRBJ2-1
CDR3 protein: CASSLDVADEQFF
CDR3 DNA: TGCGCCAGCAGCCTGGACGTAGCGGATGAGCAGTTCTTC

D gene: TRBD1
V gene: TRBV6-1
clone size: NA
J gene: TRBJ1-3
CDR3 protein: CASSGTGMVYSGNTIYF
CDR3 DNA: TGTGCCAGCAGTGGGACAGGGATGGTATACTCTGGAAACACCATATATTTT

D gene: NA
V gene: TRBV6-2/TRBV6-3
clone size: NA
J gene: TRBJ2-3
CDR3 protein: CASSYSIQGSTDTQYF
CDR3 DNA: TGTGCCAGCAGTTACTCGATCCAGGGTAGCACAGATACGCAGTATTTT

D gene: NA
V gene: TRBV24-1
clone size: NA
J gene: TRBJ2-3
CDR3 protein: CATSDRVLTDTQYF
CDR3 DNA: TGTGCCACCAGTGATCGTGTACTCACAGATACGCAGTATTTT

D gene: TRBD2
V gene: TRBV9
clone size: NA
J gene: TRBJ2-7
CDR3 protein: CASSLGLAGVEGLPYEQYF
CDR3 DNA: TGTGCCAGCAGCTTGGGACTAGCGGGAGTCGAGGGACTCCCCTACGAGCAGTACTTC

D gene: TRBD2
V gene: TRBV5-6
clone size: NA
J gene: TRBJ2-5
CDR3 protein: CASSLRTSGGASRLETQYF
CDR3 DNA: TGTGCCAGCAGCTTGAGGACTAGCGGGGGGGCCTCAAGATTGGAGACCCAGTACTTC

D gene: TRBD1
V gene: TRBV19
clone size: NA
J gene: TRBJ1-2
CDR3 protein: CASSPRQGRAWGYTF
CDR3 DNA: TGTGCCAGTAGTCCCCGACAGGGTCGCGCTTGGGGCTACACCTTC

D gene: TRBD1
V gene: TRBV5-6
clone size: NA
J gene: TRBJ2-7
CDR3 protein: CASSLGGQAYEQYF
CDR3 DNA: TGTGCCAGCAGCTTGGGTGGACAGGCCTACGAGCAGTACTTC

D gene: TRBD1
V gene: TRBV18
clone size: few
J gene: TRBJ2-6
CDR3 protein: CASSPSQGAGRGANVLTF
CDR3 DNA: TGTGCCAGCTCACCCAGCCAGGGGGCGGGACGTGGGGCCAACGTCCTGACTTTC

D gene: NA
V gene: TRBV28
clone size: NA
J gene: TRBJ2-3
CDR3 protein: CAGSRGPADTQYF
CDR3 DNA: TGTGCCGGGTCCCGAGGCCCCGCAGATACGCAGTATTTT

D gene: NA
V gene: TRBV3-1/TRBV3-2
clone size: once
J gene: TRBJ1-5
CDR3 protein: CASSQNKSPNQPQHF
CDR3 DNA: TGTGCCAGCAGCCAAAACAAGTCACCCAATCAGCCCCAGCATTTT

D gene: TRBD2
V gene: TRBV9
clone size: NA
J gene: TRBJ2-3
CDR3 protein: CASSAIAGGLGADTQYF
CDR3 DNA: TGTGCCAGCAGCGCGATAGCGGGAGGGCTGGGAGCAGATACGCAGTATTTT

D gene: NA
V gene: TRBV10-3
clone size: NA
J gene: TRBJ1-6
CDR3 protein: CAISATDNSPLHF
CDR3 DNA: TGTGCCATCAGTGCAACAGATAATTCACCCCTCCACTTT

D gene: NA
V gene: TRBV12-3/TRBV12-4
clone size: NA
J gene: TRBJ1-5
CDR3 protein: CASSFRGNQPQHF
CDR3 DNA: TGTGCCAGCAGTTTCAGGGGTAATCAGCCCCAGCATTTT

D gene: TRBD2
V gene: TRBV2
clone size: NA
J gene: TRBJ2-3
CDR3 protein: CASSEARGGRLTDTQYF
CDR3 DNA: TGTGCCAGCAGTGAAGCGCGGGGGGGCCGGCTCACAGATACGCAGTATTTT

D gene: TRBD2
V gene: TRBV7-2
clone size: NA
J gene: TRBJ2-3
CDR3 protein: CASSYIAGGPYTQYF
CDR3 DNA: TGTGCCAGCAGCTATATAGCGGGGGGGCCGTATACGCAGTATTTT

D gene: TRBD1
V gene: TRBV6-6
clone size: once
J gene: TRBJ1-6
CDR3 protein: CASSRGVSGTVHSPLHF
CDR3 DNA: TGTGCCAGCAGCCGAGGGGTATCCGGGACAGTCCATTCACCCCTCCACTTT

D gene: NA
V gene: TRBV5-4
clone size: NA
J gene: TRBJ2-3
CDR3 protein: CASSRGQASTDTQYF
CDR3 DNA: TGTGCCAGCAGCAGAGGACAAGCTAGCACAGATACGCAGTATTTT

D gene: NA
V gene: TRBV24-1
clone size: NA
J gene: TRBJ1-5
CDR3 protein: CATSTGSQPQHF
CDR3 DNA: TGTGCCACCAGTACAGGTAGTCAGCCCCAGCATTTT

D gene: NA
V gene: TRBV7-8
clone size: NA
J gene: TRBJ2-7
CDR3 protein: CASSFLGGPFEQYF
CDR3 DNA: TGTGCCAGCAGCTTCCTCGGAGGACCCTTTGAGCAGTACTTC

D gene: NA
V gene: TRBV19
clone size: NA
J gene: TRBJ1-1
CDR3 protein: CASSIRQGMNTEAFF
CDR3 DNA: TGTGCCAGTAGTATTCGGCAGGGAATGAACACTGAAGCTTTCTTT

D gene: TRBD1
V gene: TRBV10-3
clone size: NA
J gene: TRBJ1-5
CDR3 protein: CAIRRDRGANQPQHF
CDR3 DNA: TGTGCCATCAGGCGAGACAGGGGCGCTAATCAGCCCCAGCATTTT

D gene: NA
V gene: TRBV9
clone size: NA
J gene: TRBJ1-6
CDR3 protein: CASSVASLRTSENSPLHF
CDR3 DNA: TGTGCCAGCAGCGTAGCCAGTCTTCGGACATCTGAGAATTCACCCCTCCACTTT

D gene: NA
V gene: TRBV28
clone size: NA
J gene: TRBJ1-2
CDR3 protein: CASSSSPPDSYGYTF
CDR3 DNA: TGTGCCAGCAGTTCTTCTCCGCCGGACTCCTATGGCTACACCTTC

D gene: TRBD1
V gene: TRBV6-5
clone size: NA
J gene: TRBJ2-3
CDR3 protein: CASSLVQGADTQYF
CDR3 DNA: TGTGCCAGCAGTTTAGTACAGGGGGCAGATACGCAGTATTTT

D gene: NA
V gene: TRBV5-6
clone size: NA
J gene: TRBJ1-1
CDR3 protein: CASSLEGGNTEAFF
CDR3 DNA: TGTGCCAGCAGCTTGGAAGGGGGGAACACTGAAGCTTTCTTT

D gene: TRBD2
V gene: TRBV6-7
clone size: NA
J gene: TRBJ2-1
CDR3 protein: CASSYPASGGPRNEQFF
CDR3 DNA: TGTGCCAGCAGTTACCCGGCTAGCGGGGGCCCCAGGAATGAGCAGTTCTTC

D gene: TRBD1
V gene: TRBV19
clone size: NA
J gene: TRBJ2-1
CDR3 protein: CASKDRGNEQFF
CDR3 DNA: TGTGCCAGTAAGGACAGGGGGAATGAGCAGTTCTTC

D gene: NA
V gene: TRBV5-1
clone size: NA
J gene: TRBJ1-2
CDR3 protein: CASSLFQAGYGYTF
CDR3 DNA: TGCGCCAGCAGCTTGTTCCAGGCGGGCTATGGCTACACCTTC

D gene: NA
V gene: TRBV7-8
clone size: NA
J gene: TRBJ1-1
CDR3 protein: CASSYGLSGGNPEAFF
CDR3 DNA: TGTGCCAGCAGCTACGGCCTGTCTGGAGGGAACCCTGAAGCTTTCTTT

D gene: NA
V gene: TRBV2
clone size: NA
J gene: TRBJ2-1
CDR3 protein: CASSEERGHPSSYNEQFF
CDR3 DNA: TGTGCCAGCAGTGAAGAAAGGGGACATCCGAGCTCCTACAATGAGCAGTTCTTC

D gene: NA
V gene: TRBV30
clone size: NA
J gene: TRBJ2-5
CDR3 protein: CASLNAGPKETQYF
CDR3 DNA: TGTGCCTCCCTGAATGCGGGGCCGAAGGAGACCCAGTACTTC

D gene: TRBD1
V gene: TRBV9
clone size: NA
J gene: TRBJ2-6
CDR3 protein: CASSPRGTGGTSGANVLTF
CDR3 DNA: TGTGCCAGCAGCCCACGAGGGACAGGGGGCACCTCTGGGGCCAACGTCCTGACTTTC

D gene: TRBD1
V gene: TRBV7-3
clone size: NA
J gene: TRBJ1-1
CDR3 protein: CASSLQSPGQGGEAFF
CDR3 DNA: TGTGCCAGCAGCTTACAAAGTCCGGGACAGGGGGGTGAAGCTTTCTTT

D gene: NA
V gene: TRBV5-1
clone size: few
J gene: TRBJ2-3
CDR3 protein: CASSFRVSDTQYF
CDR3 DNA: TGCGCCAGCAGCTTTCGGGTATCAGATACGCAGTATTTT